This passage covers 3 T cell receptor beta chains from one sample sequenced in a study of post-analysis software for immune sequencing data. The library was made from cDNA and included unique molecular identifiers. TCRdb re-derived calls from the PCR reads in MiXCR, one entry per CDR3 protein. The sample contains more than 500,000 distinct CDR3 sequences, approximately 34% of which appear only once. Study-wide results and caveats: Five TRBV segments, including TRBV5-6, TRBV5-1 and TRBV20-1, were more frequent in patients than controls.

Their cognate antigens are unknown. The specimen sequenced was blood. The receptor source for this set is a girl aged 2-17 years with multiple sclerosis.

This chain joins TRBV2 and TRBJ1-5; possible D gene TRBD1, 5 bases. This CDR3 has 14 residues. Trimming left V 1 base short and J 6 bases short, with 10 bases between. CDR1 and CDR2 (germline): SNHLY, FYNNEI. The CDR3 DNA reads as TGTGCCAGCAGTGAAGGGGGGGTTGGTCAGCCCCAGCATTTT. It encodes CASSEGGVGQPQHF. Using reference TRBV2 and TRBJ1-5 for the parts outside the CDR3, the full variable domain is EPEVTQTPSHQVTQMGQEVILRCVPISNHLYFYWYRQILGQKVEFLVSFYNNEISEKSEIFDDQFSVERPDGSNFTLKIRSTKLEDSAMYFCASSEGGVGQPQHFGDGTRLSIL.

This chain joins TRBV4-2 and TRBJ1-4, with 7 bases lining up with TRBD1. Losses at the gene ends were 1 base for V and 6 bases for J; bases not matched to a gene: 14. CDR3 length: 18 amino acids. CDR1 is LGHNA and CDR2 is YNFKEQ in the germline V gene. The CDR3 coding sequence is TGTGCCAGCAGCCAAGGACGACAGGGTACCTTGGTTTATGAAAAACTGTTTTTT. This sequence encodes CASSQGRQGTLVYEKLFF.

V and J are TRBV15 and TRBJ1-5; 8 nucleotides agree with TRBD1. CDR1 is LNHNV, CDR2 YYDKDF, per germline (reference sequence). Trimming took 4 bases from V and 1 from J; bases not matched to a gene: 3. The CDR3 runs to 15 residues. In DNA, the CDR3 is TGTGCCACCAGCACAGGGGGCGAGAGCAATCAGCCCCAGCATTTT. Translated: CATSTGGESNQPQHF.